This is a list of T cell receptor beta chains from one sample in a study of T-cell reconstitution after alpha-beta-depleted transplantation in children. TCRdb called the PCR reads again in MiXCR, with one record for every CDR3 protein. The sample has nearly 350,000 distinct CDR3 sequences; around 15% are singletons. The specimen was PBMCs, mostly from graft donor cells, collected 360 days after TCRalphabeta/CD19-depleted stem cell transplant. Receptors were obtained from a male patient between 2 and 15 years old who had a stem cell transplant for acute lymphoblastic leukemia, so the T cells may come from the graft donor. CDR3s include the opening cysteine and the closing phenylalanine or tryptophan. Fields, in order: J gene, V gene, clone size, D gene, CDR3 protein, CDR3 DNA. The D gene is left open where the match is weak. Size tells how often a clone was seen (once, few, many) or the class of an expanded clone, and some rows leave it out.

TRBJ2-7 TRBV28 NA TRBD1 CATSLIRGREYEQYF TGTGCCACCAGTTTGATCAGGGGGCGCGAATACGAGCAGTACTTC
TRBJ2-7 TRBV29-1 NA NA CSVENRGGEQYF TGCAGCGTTGAAAATAGGGGAGGCGAGCAGTACTTC
TRBJ2-7 TRBV11-1 NA TRBD2 CASSSGLAGALAVSYEQYF TGTGCCAGCAGCTCGGGACTAGCGGGAGCGCTCGCCGTTTCCTACGAGCAGTACTTC
TRBJ2-7 TRBV4-2 NA NA CASSQDLQGTSYYEQYF TGTGCCAGCAGCCAAGACTTACAGGGAACATCCTATTACGAGCAGTACTTC
TRBJ1-1 TRBV4-3 few NA CASSQRPMNTEAFF TGCGCCAGCAGCCAACGGCCCATGAACACTGAAGCTTTCTTT
TRBJ2-2 TRBV2 few NA CASSESYRSGTGELFF TGTGCCAGCAGTGAATCTTACCGTTCGGGGACCGGGGAGCTGTTTTTT
TRBJ1-5 TRBV27 many TRBD1 CASSLTQGELRNQPQHF TGTGCCAGCAGTTTGACCCAGGGGGAGCTGCGCAATCAGCCCCAGCATTTT
TRBJ2-5 TRBV20-1 NA NA CSARDFRWELYGETQYF TGCAGTGCTAGAGATTTTAGGTGGGAGCTTTATGGAGAGACCCAGTACTTC
TRBJ2-1 TRBV7-9 NA TRBD2 CASRGLAGRYEQFF TGTGCCAGTCGGGGACTAGCGGGGAGATATGAGCAGTTCTTC
TRBJ2-7 TRBV5-5 once NA CASSFRATVGYEQYF TGTGCCAGCAGCTTCAGAGCCACAGTAGGCTACGAGCAGTACTTC
TRBJ2-3 TRBV2 NA TRBD2 CASRGASGSTDTQYF TGTGCCAGCCGGGGGGCTAGCGGGAGCACAGATACGCAGTATTTT
TRBJ2-3 TRBV7-8 few TRBD1 CASSPYRGGGADTQYF TGTGCCAGCAGCCCCTACAGAGGGGGCGGCGCAGATACGCAGTATTTT
TRBJ2-7 TRBV28 few NA CASSLKGHIYEQYF TGTGCCAGCAGTTTAAAGGGACATATCTACGAGCAGTACTTC
TRBJ2-1 TRBV10-3 few NA CAINEGIYNEQFF TGTGCCATCAACGAGGGGATTTACAATGAGCAGTTCTTC
TRBJ2-1 TRBV15 NA NA CATSRDLRNSFGEQFF TGTGCCACCAGCAGAGATCTTCGGAATAGCTTCGGAGAGCAGTTCTTC
TRBJ2-7 TRBV19 NA TRBD1 CASSIGPGGLDEQYF TGTGCCAGTAGTATAGGGCCAGGGGGCCTCGACGAGCAGTACTTC
TRBJ2-1 TRBV4-3 few TRBD1 CASSPGTVFNEQFF TGCGCCAGCAGCCCCGGGACAGTATTCAATGAGCAGTTCTTC
TRBJ2-3 TRBV10-3 few TRBD2 CAISEMGLAGDTQYF TGTGCCATCAGTGAGATGGGACTAGCGGGAGATACGCAGTATTTT
TRBJ2-1 TRBV29-1 many TRBD2 CSVEQRKGTSAPFF TGCAGCGTTGAACAGAGGAAGGGGACTAGCGCTCCGTTCTTC
TRBJ2-1 TRBV29-1 few TRBD2 CSVTGPGLAPNEQFF TGCAGCGTTACCGGGCCGGGACTAGCGCCCAATGAGCAGTTCTTC